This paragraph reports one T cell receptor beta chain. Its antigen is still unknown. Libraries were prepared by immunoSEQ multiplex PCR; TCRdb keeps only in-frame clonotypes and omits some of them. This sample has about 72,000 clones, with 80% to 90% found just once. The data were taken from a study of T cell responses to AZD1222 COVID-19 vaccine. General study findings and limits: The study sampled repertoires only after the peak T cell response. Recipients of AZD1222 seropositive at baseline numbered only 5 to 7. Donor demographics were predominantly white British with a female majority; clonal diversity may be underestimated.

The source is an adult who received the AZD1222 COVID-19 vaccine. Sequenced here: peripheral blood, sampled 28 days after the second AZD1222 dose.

The CDR3 DNA is TGTGCCAGCAGCTTAGGGGGCGCGGACTATGGCTACACCTTC. Translation gives CASSLGGADYGYTF. The rearrangement uses TRBV7-2 and TRBJ1-2; D perhaps matches TRBD1 (5 bases). The CDR3 has 14 amino acids. Between the trimmed V and J ends, which lost 1 base and 3 bases, there was a span of 9 bases. CDR1 is SGHTA, CDR2 FQGNSA, per germline.